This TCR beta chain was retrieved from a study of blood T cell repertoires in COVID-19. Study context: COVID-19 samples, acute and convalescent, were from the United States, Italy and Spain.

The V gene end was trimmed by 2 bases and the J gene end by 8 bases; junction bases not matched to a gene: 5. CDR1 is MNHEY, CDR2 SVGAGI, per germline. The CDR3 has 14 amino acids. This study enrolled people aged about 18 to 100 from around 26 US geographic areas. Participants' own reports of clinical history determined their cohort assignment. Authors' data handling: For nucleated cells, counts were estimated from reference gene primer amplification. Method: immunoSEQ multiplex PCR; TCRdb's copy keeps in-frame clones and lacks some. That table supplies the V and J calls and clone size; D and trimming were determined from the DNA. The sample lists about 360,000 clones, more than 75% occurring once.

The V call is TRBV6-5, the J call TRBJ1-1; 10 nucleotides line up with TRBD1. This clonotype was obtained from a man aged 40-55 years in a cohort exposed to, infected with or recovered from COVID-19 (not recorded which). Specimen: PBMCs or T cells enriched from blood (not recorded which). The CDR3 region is CASSYRTGGSEAFF. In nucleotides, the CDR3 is TGTGCCAGCAGTTACAGGACAGGGGGGAGCGAAGCTTTCTTT.